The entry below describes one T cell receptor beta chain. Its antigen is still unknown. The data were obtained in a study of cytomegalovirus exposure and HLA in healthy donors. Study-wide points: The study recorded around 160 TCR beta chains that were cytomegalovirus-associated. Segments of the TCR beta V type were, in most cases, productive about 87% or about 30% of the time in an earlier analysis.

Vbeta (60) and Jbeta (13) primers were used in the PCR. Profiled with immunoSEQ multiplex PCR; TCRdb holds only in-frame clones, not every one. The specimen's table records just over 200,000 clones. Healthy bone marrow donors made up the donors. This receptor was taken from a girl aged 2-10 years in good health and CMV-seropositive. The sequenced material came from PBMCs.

CDR3 protein: CASSSPVDRGSETGANVLTF. CDR3 bases: TGTGCCAGCAGTTCCCCGGTGGACAGGGGGAGTGAGACTGGGGCCAACGTCCTGACTTTC. The chain has TRBV28 and TRBJ2-6, with 10 bases that match TRBD1. V shed 4 bases, J shed 2 bases, and the junction held 14 bases outside the gene matches. Looked up from germline, CDR1 is MDHEN and CDR2 is SYDVKM. CDR3 length equals 20 residues.